Below, 4 T cell receptor beta chains from the same sample are listed, as sequenced in a study of spatial heterogeneity in lung cancer. One entry per CDR3 protein, called by TCRdb with MiXCR from the 5' RACE reads. The top ten clones hold more than 6.5% of a sample with roughly 11,000 distinct CDR3 sequences, around 4% of them seen once. Time point in this sample: sample taken at primary tumor resection. The study sequenced unsorted whole RNA from tumor, nontumor lung or frozen PBMC. This specimen consisted of normal lung tissue next to the tumor, obtained at surgery. The receptors were gathered from a male donor with early-stage non-small cell lung cancer.

Regarding this clonotype: Found in a library prepared for alpha chains, this beta chain is an off-target read, and its abundance has little meaning. The CDR3 sequence is CSAARGRVAGGYTF. The CDR3 DNA reads as TGCAGTGCTGCGCGGGGCAGGGTAGCGGGAGGCTACACCTTC. The chain carries TRBV20-1 and TRBJ1-2; tentative D call: TRBD1 (5 bases). This CDR3 comprises 14 residues. V lost 5 bases to trimming and J lost 8 bases, with 21 bases between them. Germline V gives CDR1 DFQATT, CDR2 SNEGSKA (reference sequence).

This clonotype showed up many times. The library was built for alpha chains, so this beta chain is an off-target read and its size means little. The chain is built from TRBV6-5 and TRBJ2-3, with 7 nucleotides matching TRBD1. Per germline, CDR1 MNHEY and CDR2 SVGAGI. The CDR3 covers 15 residues. J was trimmed by 0 bases and V by 2 bases; bases with no gene match: 2. CDR3: CASSYGTVSTDTQYF. DNA for the CDR3: TGTGCCAGCAGTTACGGGACAGTAAGCACAGATACGCAGTATTTT.

This clonotype is labeled as medium-sized. This beta chain appears as a stray read in a library generated for alpha chains; its size is not informative. This chain uses TRBV29-1 with TRBJ1-2; D perhaps matches TRBD1 (5 bases). The CDR3 runs to 12 residues. Germline V gene data show CDR1 as SQVTM and CDR2 as ANQGSEA. V dropped 7 bases and J dropped 4 bases, with 13 bases sitting between them. The CDR3 region is CSAVRQGYGYTF. The CDR3 nucleotides read TGCAGCGCTGTAAGGCAGGGCTATGGCTACACCTTC.

Sample share makes this clonotype medium-sized. As an off-target read in a library built for alpha chains, this beta chain has a frequency of little significance. The chain combines TRBV11-2 with TRBJ1-1, with D maybe TRBD1 (6 bases). Trimming shortened V by 5 bases and J by 4 bases, and 11 bases separated the two germline ends. The CDR3 is 13 amino acids. CDR1 is SGHAT, CDR2 FQNNGV, per germline. This chain's CDR3 is CASSKGGFTEAFF. In DNA form, the CDR3 reads TGTGCCAGCAGCAAAGGGGGGTTCACTGAAGCTTTCTTT.